The T cell receptor beta chain described here comes from a study of blood T cell repertoires in COVID-19. Study-level background: Sources were T cells, B-cell-depleted T cells, or PBMCs; the material itself was cDNA or gDNA.

A Seattle source enrolled patients during active infection and followed them longitudinally. As handled by the study authors: Reference gene primer amplification gave estimated nucleated cell counts. Assay used: immunoSEQ multiplex PCR; TCRdb lists only in-frame clones, some missing. D and trimming come from the DNA, and the V and J calls and clone size come from that table. Among some 150,000 clones listed, about 85% were seen once. The length of the CDR3 is 15 residues. V was trimmed by 2 bases and J by 3 bases, leaving 15 bases between them. In germline, CDR1 is SGHRS, CDR2 YFSETQ. Sequenced sample: peripheral blood. The sequence was collected from a man aged 55 to 70 with COVID-19, enrolled during active disease. This sequence joins TRBV5-1 and TRBJ2-7; TRBD1 might be the D (8 bases). Written as DNA, the CDR3 is TGCGCCAGCAGCTTTACAGGGGGGGAAAACTACGAGCAGTACTTC. This translates into CASSFTGGENYEQYF.